The entry below describes one TCR beta chain. It lacks a known antigen. The library was made by 5' RACE. Each TCR library was prepared from about 3.5 ug of total RNA. cDNA was synthesized with SMARTScribe reverse transcriptase in eight separate reactions per sample. During cDNA synthesis, template switching introduced unique molecular identifiers that contained a 6-nucleotide sample barcode. Two nested PCRs of approximately 16 and 10 cycles amplified the TCRalpha and TCRbeta cDNA, and bead purification followed each PCR. Before amplification, the cDNA was treated with uracil DNA-glycosylase and purified using the QIAquick PCR purification kit. The second PCR added Illumina TruSeq-compatible adapters along with sample-specific barcodes. Library quality and concentration were checked on TapeStation and Qubit, and libraries were pooled at roughly 5.1 ng each. The pooled libraries were sequenced with 2 x 100 bp reads and custom sequencing primers on an Illumina HiSeq2500 single-index Rapid Run. The authors processed their data as follows. UMI-based consensus assembly with MiGEC version 1.2.6 was used to correct PCR and sequencing errors. MiXCR version 2.1.1 was used to carry out V(D)J alignment, clonotype assembly and CDR3 extraction. Normalisation of gene usage, clonotype sharing and MAIT/NKT TCR abundance was achieved by analysing the top 1000, 10 000 and 20 000 clonotypes per sample. Diversity was computed as the inverse Simpson index with the vegan R package after downsampling to 27 000 UMIs. Paired Mann-Whitney U tests on discordant twin pairs were used, with Benjamini-Hochberg multiple-testing correction. TCRdb reanalyzed the reads, keeping one entry per CDR3 protein sequence and omitting DNA. Clone size and V and J calls follow TCRdb, not the original study. The sample table on file contains hundreds of thousands of distinct CDR3 sequences. The ten largest clones take up more than 2% of the sample.

The data derive from a study of monozygotic twins with inflammatory bowel disease (dated by TCRdb to the late 2010s). About the full investigation: A total of approximately 30 monozygotic twin pairs were included in the full study, comprising nine German pairs (four IBD-concordant, five IBD-discordant) and 19 IBD-discordant Danish pairs. Within discordant pairs, disease-associated traits were sought mainly by comparing IBD patients with their genetically identical healthy co-twins. Each individual had, on average, about 151 000 unique TCRalpha sequences and 181 000 unique TCRbeta sequences available for analysis.

Results the study describes overall, beyond this receptor: The analysis was unable to tell apart different T cell subtypes. Repertoire similarity did not differ between concordant and discordant twins, possibly due to limited statistical power. IBD patients had lower TCRbeta repertoire diversity, measured by the inverse Simpson index, than their healthy co-twins. Because patients were on differing immunosuppressive treatments, the repertoires may have picked up extra background noise and inter-individual variability. Fewer clonotypes were shared with other individuals by IBD patients than by healthy twins, most markedly in patients showing signs of disease activity. The results gave no support for a single strong signal or clonotype linked to IBD.

From a lookup of the germline V gene, CDR1 and CDR2 are SQVTM and ANQGSEA. The CDR3 numbers 14 residues from cysteine through phenylalanine. The DNA is unrecorded. A roughly 2.5 ml peripheral blood sample was drawn into PAXgene tubes per donor and stored at -80°C. Without any T cell sorting, total RNA was extracted from whole blood using the PAXgene blood miRNA kit on an automated QIAcube. Peripheral blood from monozygotic twin pairs, either concordant or discordant for inflammatory bowel disease, underwent deep TCRalpha and TCRbeta repertoire profiling that used unique molecular barcoding. Smoking habits were recorded for all twin pairs, and individuals were classified as current, former or never smokers.

The sequenced material came from blood. The receptor chain draws on TRBV29-1 and TRBJ1-1. The sequence was obtained from a human donor with ulcerative colitis or Crohn's disease, or a healthy co-twin of an affected twin (not recorded which). This receptor carries the CDR3 CSVESALGSTEAFF.